This TCR beta chain was sequenced during a study of vaccination and CD4 T cells after COVID-19 (dated by TCRdb to between 2021 and 2024). Regarding the study in general: The convalescent cohort included six males and four females, with two Hispanic individuals, seven Caucasians, two Asians and one multiracial person. Two doses of either the Pfizer-BioNTech BNT162b2 vaccine (n=8) or the Moderna mRNA-1273 vaccine (n=2) were administered to participants. Post-COVID blood samples from convalescent patients were collected a median of roughly 100 days after diagnosis, with a range of 35 to 161 days. Post-vaccine blood samples were taken a median of 72 days after the second vaccine dose, with a range of 14 to 241 days. For stimulating the cultures, overlapping spike peptide pools were used, derived from SARS-CoV-2 as well as from the common cold coronaviruses HCoV-NL63, HCoV-OC43 and HCoV-229E. Control cultures used a CEFX viral epitope pool as positive control, an HIV-1 Nef peptide pool as negative control, or no peptide. In around ten COVID-19 convalescent patients and a handful of infection-naive healthy vaccine recipients, the spike-specific CD4+ TCR repertoire before mRNA vaccination was compared with the repertoire after mRNA vaccination. At the TCR clonotype level, an earlier paper using these donors assessed memory CD4+ T cell crossreactivity between SARS-CoV-2 and common cold coronavirus spike proteins. Paper-wide results and their limitations: The study included relatively few convalescent patients and did not analyze early timepoints after natural infection. In convalescent patients, nearly all vaccine-specific clones (304 of 307) were found to be mono-reactive for SARS-CoV-2 spike rather than cross-reactive with common cold coronaviruses. Among the post-vaccine SARS-CoV-2-reactive clones in convalescent patients, a median about 89% showed up only after vaccination, which suggests vaccine-specific priming. The median number of SARS-CoV-2-reactive clonotypes rose from 21 after infection to a few dozen after vaccination, but the change was not significant.

Worth noting for this clonotype: The antigen this receptor binds is unknown. The record has no base qualities; no much larger clone is one base away.

Library prep was done by PCR. DNA from cultured CD4+ T cells underwent TCR sequencing with the Oncomine TCR Beta short-read assay at the Johns Hopkins FTIC core. Genomic DNA was extracted from the cultured CD4+ T cells with the QIAamp micro DNA kit. Oncomine TCR Beta libraries made from cultured CD4+ T cells were pooled using unique dual indexes and sequenced on an Illumina iSeq 100. Processing in the source paper ran as follows. Non-productive sequences were filtered out, and CDR3s that did not start with C, did not end with F or W, or were shorter than 7 amino acids were discarded. Antigen-specific clonotypes were identified using the MANAFEST web application through comparison of peptide-stimulated wells with reference and other culture wells. For a clone to be called positive, the clone needed an FDR below 0.05, an odds ratio above 5, and a productive frequency above 0.1% in at least two of three replicate wells. Clonotypes that were significantly expanded in both SARS-CoV-2 spike wells and at least one common cold coronavirus spike condition were defined as cross-reactive. CDR3 homology was assessed with Levenshtein distances (stringdist) and unrooted phylogenetic trees (ape) in R version 3.6.1. Through fastp at Q25 and MiXCR, TCRdb rebuilt clones from the public reads, retaining in-frame beta chains. For every CDR3 protein sequence, its rows merge into one entry that carries the most common genes and DNA. The V and J calls shown here were made by TCRdb, not taken from the authors' results. The sample profile shows several thousand distinct CDR3 sequences; approximately 37% of them were found once. About an eighth of the sample is in the top ten clones.

What the treatment or condition label conveys for this sample: approximately nine-day PBMC culture with coronavirus spike peptide pools or control peptides (ViraFEST assay). CD4+ T cells from unexposed donors were collected before the COVID-19 pandemic (2011-2018). The study used the ViraFEST assay, which expanded antigen-specific T cells with peptide pools and then identified expanded clonotypes by TCR sequencing. Each well held around 2 million PBMCs cultured in IMDM containing about 5% human AB serum and approximately 9.8 IU/ml IL-2, with around 9.7 ug/ml peptide pools added. On days 3 and 7, half of the culture medium was replaced with fresh IL-2-containing medium. CD4+ T cells were isolated after approximately 10 days of culture through negative selection using the EasySep CD4+ T cell isolation kit. As cell numbers permitted, CD4+ T cells from unexposed donors were tested for reactivity to SARS-CoV-2 S and N and to four common cold coronavirus spike pools. PBMCs were separated from whole blood using Ficoll-Paque Plus gradient centrifugation and then either used fresh or cryopreserved at -140C. Culture conditions were generally each tested in triplicate wells. Leukapheresis product for the unexposed donors was bought commercially.

V gives up 2 bases and J gives up 4 bases, and the segment between their germline ends measures 8 bases. In the germline V gene (reference sequence), CDR1 corresponds to DFQATT and CDR2 to SNEGSKA. The CDR3 sequence holds 12 residues, the cysteine and phenylalanine included. The sequence is cut down to CDR3 DNA, 36 bases in frame from base 1. The receptor's source is a human donor in good health. Material: CD4+ T cells from blood, cultured in vitro. The chain uses TRBV20-1 and TRBJ1-1; no confident D gene assignment can be made. The DNA sequence is as follows: TGCAGTGCTAGAAAGGGCTTCACTGAAGCTTTCTTT. This codes for CSARKGFTEAFF.